This TCR beta chain was profiled in a study of human T cells and chemical hapten exposure. Study information: Small differences in pooled library volume mainly drove the variation in TCR yields per sample.

The length of the CDR3 is 16 residues. The V gene lost 3 bases and the J gene lost 3 bases, with 14 bases spanning the gap. CDR1 is SEHNR and CDR2 is FQNEAQ in the germline V gene (reference sequence). TCRdb used MiXCR to reprocess the RACE reads, holding one entry per CDR3 protein. The profile covers approximately 90,000 distinct CDR3 sequences, with over 9.5% appearing a single time and roughly 2.2% taken by the ten largest. The time point denotes: patch test 1, 2 weeks after DPC sensitization. Indicated treatment: therapeutic diphenylcyclopropenone sensitization with weekly scalp DPC. V usage is TRBV7-9 and J usage is TRBJ2-2, with D perhaps matching TRBD1 (6 bases). The source of this sequence is a man in his forties or fifties with alopecia areata. Some clones in this sample may be carry-over from other donors' samples. The sample here was whole blood, taken in connection with sensitization to the hapten diphenylcyclopropenone (DPC). The CDR3 nucleotides read TGTGCCAGCAGCTTGGGGGCGTCCATGTACACCGGGGAGCTGTTTTTT. It yields the protein CASSLGASMYTGELFF.